This record concerns one T cell receptor beta chain sequence. This clone was seen only once. Its cognate antigen has yet to be identified. No clone much larger than this one lies a single base away; base qualities are absent. The immunoSEQ Assay was used to sequence TCRbeta CDR3 regions. After extraction, genomic DNA underwent amplification by bias-controlled multiplex PCR, followed by high-throughput sequencing. Concerning the study's data processing: To quantify the absolute abundance of every unique TCRbeta CDR3 region, sequences were collapsed and filtered. T cell fraction was estimated by normalizing TCRbeta template counts to usable DNA, which was measured by amplifying reference genes present in all nucleated cells. Repertoire TCRs were annotated as SARS-CoV-2-specific when V gene, CDR3 amino acid sequence and J gene were exactly matched to a known reactive TCR set. The reference SARS-CoV-2 TCR set was obtained from MIRA and was filtered for enrichment in COVID-19-positive ImmuneCODE repertoires, whereby public or cross-reactive TCRs were removed. Drawing on the MIRA antigens, annotated TCRs were analysed further at the level of specific ORF or position within ORF. Breadth was defined as annotated unique rearrangements over total unique productive rearrangements; depth was the summed frequency of those rearrangements. Two-sided Wilcoxon rank-sum tests were applied when comparing TCR breadth between groups. TCRdb re-hosts the immuneACCESS table, in-frame sequences only. Its copies lack some clones; in the studies checked, an unresolved V gene accounts for under half of them, and the cause for the rest is not known. The DNA gave D and trimming, while V, J and clone size come from that table. Counted in this sample were a few hundred thousand clones; about nine tenths of them appeared once. The ten most abundant clones make up roughly 3.6% of the sample.

V was cut back by 0 bases and J by 0 bases, leaving a gap of 13 bases between them. The CDR3 has 17 amino acids, counting the end cysteine and phenylalanine. Just CDR3 DNA is preserved here, 51 bases in frame from base 1. CDR1 and CDR2 (LGHNA, YNFKEQ) derive from the germline V gene. This specimen belongs to a study of Ad26.COV2.S vaccination and SARS-CoV-2 variants (dated by TCRdb to the early 2020s). Broadly, across the study: Vaccine-arm donors came from COV1001, a multicentre, randomized, double-blind, placebo-controlled phase I-IIa trial of Ad26.COV2.S in healthy adults. Dosing of Ad26.COV2.S was intramuscular, at either 5x10^10 or 1x10^11 viral particles, delivered as one shot or as two shots spaced 56 days apart. A total of some 30 samples were included in the TCR-sequenced set, comprising around 19 Ad26.COV2.S vaccine recipients, 5 placebo recipients and 8 SARS-CoV-2 convalescent individuals. The specificity and breadth of SARS-CoV-2-reactive T cell receptors after Ad26.COV2.S vaccination were assessed by TCRbeta repertoire sequencing. Trial participants were randomized into five groups of five: low-dose or high-dose Ad26.COV2.S given once or twice, or placebo on both occasions. Throughout the experiments and outcome assessment, investigators stayed blinded to trial group allocation. Overall results and qualifications from the work: The study was not powered for comparison of responses between vaccine doses or regimens. Comparable non-spike TCR breadth was observed between vaccine and placebo recipients, consistent with only spike being contained in the vaccine. Spike-specific TCR breadth was higher in Ad26.COV2.S recipients than in placebo recipients (P = 0.0014). It was noted by the authors that total T cell responses may have been underestimated by the TCR breadth and depth analyses. After vaccination, spike-specific CD8+ and CD4+ T cell responses were reported to show substantial breadth.

The sample's treatment or condition label is to be understood as: some 20 received Ad26.COV2.S at low or high dose, single or two shots; roughly 5 received placebo; per-sample allocation not given. Repertoires of vaccine and placebo recipients were sequenced from samples taken on day 63 after the first injection. In Cohort 1b, around 25 adults aged 18-55 years were enrolled at a single site in Boston, USA, between 29 July and 7 August 2020. As a vaccine, Ad26.COV2.S was a replication-incompetent adenovirus type 26 vector that expressed a prefusion-stabilized SARS-CoV-2 spike protein derived from the original Wuhan strain.

This TCR was recovered from a person between 18 and 60 years old who received the Ad26.COV2.S COVID-19 vaccine or a placebo. Sequenced here: peripheral blood, sampled in a trial of Ad26.COV2.S vaccine versus placebo. This chain is built from TRBV4-2 and TRBJ2-3; the D gene is perhaps TRBD1, from 6 matching bases. The CDR3: CASSQEQGPTSTDTQYF. The sequence in DNA is TGTGCCAGCAGCCAAGAGCAGGGGCCAACTAGCACAGATACGCAGTATTTT.